A selection of T cell receptor beta chains follows, all from one sample in a study of blood T cell repertoires in COVID-19. The repertoire was sequenced with immunoSEQ multiplex PCR; TCRdb's copy has only in-frame clones and lacks some. In the table there are more than 150,000 clones, 80% to 90% of which are singletons. Sequenced sample: peripheral blood. These receptors all stem from a woman in her fifties or sixties with acute or convalescent COVID-19. Each CDR3 is given with its conserved first and last residue. The D gene is left open where the match is weak. Rows give clone size only sometimes, using once, few, many, or a class for an expanded clone.

clone_size,j_call,d_call,v_call,cdr3_aa,cdr3_nt
once,TRBJ1-4,.,TRBV10-3,CAISASTNEKLFF,TGTGCCATCAGTGCTTCGACTAATGAAAAACTGTTTTTT
.,TRBJ1-2,.,TRBV5-6,CASSLGQFNYGYTF,TGTGCCAGCAGCTTGGGGCAGTTTAACTATGGCTACACCTTC
.,TRBJ2-3,.,TRBV2,CASNFRRDASTDTQYF,TGTGCCAGCAATTTCAGGAGGGACGCTAGCACAGATACGCAGTATTTT
.,TRBJ1-2,.,TRBV7-8,CASSPSLEGYTF,TGTGCCAGCAGCCCTAGCCTGGAAGGCTACACCTTC
.,TRBJ1-2,TRBD1,TRBV29-1,CSVESDRGLVGGYTF,TGCAGCGTTGAAAGCGACAGGGGGTTAGTTGGTGGCTACACCTTC
.,TRBJ1-3,TRBD1,TRBV6-5,CASKHRGHGNTIYF,TGTGCCAGCAAGCACAGGGGACATGGAAACACCATATATTTT
.,TRBJ2-7,TRBD2,TRBV15,CATSRDSGDYEQYF,TGTGCCACCAGCAGGGATAGCGGGGACTACGAGCAGTACTTC
.,TRBJ1-5,.,TRBV7-2,CASSPGRGRQPQHF,TGTGCCAGCAGCCCCGGCCGGGGGAGACAGCCCCAGCATTTT
.,TRBJ1-5,.,TRBV24-1,CATSDTDSSIWDQPQHF,TGTGCCACCAGTGACACCGACAGCTCAATCTGGGATCAGCCCCAGCATTTT
.,TRBJ2-7,TRBD1,TRBV4-3,CASSRYRDSSYEQYF,TGCGCCAGCAGCCGGTATAGGGACAGCTCCTACGAGCAGTACTTC
few,TRBJ1-2,.,TRBV10-3,CAISDSDRQVIYTF,TGTGCCATCAGTGATAGCGACCGACAGGTGATCTACACCTTC
.,TRBJ2-5,.,TRBV30,CAWSERGETQYF,TGTGCCTGGAGCGAAAGGGGGGAGACCCAGTACTTC
.,TRBJ1-6,.,TRBV28,CASSLRQGNGSPLHF,TGTGCCAGCAGTTTGCGGCAGGGGAATGGATCACCCCTCCACTTT
.,TRBJ2-7,.,TRBV4-1,CASSQELQNEQYF,TGCGCCAGCAGCCAGGAATTACAGAACGAGCAGTACTTC
.,TRBJ2-7,TRBD2,TRBV5-1,CASSLVGRGEQYF,TGCGCCAGCAGCTTGGTAGGGAGGGGCGAGCAGTACTTC
once,TRBJ1-5,.,TRBV6-2/TRBV6-3,CASSYSRPGLDQPQHF,TGTGCCAGCAGTTACTCGAGACCAGGGCTGGATCAGCCCCAGCATTTT
few,TRBJ2-2,.,TRBV5-1,CASSLAREVGELFF,TGCGCCAGCAGCTTGGCCAGGGAGGTCGGGGAGCTGTTTTTT
.,TRBJ2-2,TRBD2,TRBV7-7,CASSLVAGLNTGELFF,TGTGCCAGCAGCTTAGTTGCGGGACTAAACACCGGGGAGCTGTTTTTT
.,TRBJ2-7,TRBD1,TRBV24-1,CATSDLQGGVYEQYF,TGTGCCACCAGTGATTTGCAAGGGGGCGTATACGAGCAGTACTTC
.,TRBJ2-7,TRBD2,TRBV6-2/TRBV6-3,CASSHRLAGHNEQYF,TGTGCCAGCAGTCATAGACTAGCGGGACATAACGAGCAGTACTTC
once,TRBJ1-2,.,TRBV29-1,CSVVRARGYGYTF,TGCAGCGTTGTAAGGGCCCGGGGCTATGGCTACACCTTC
.,TRBJ2-2,TRBD1,TRBV4-1,CASSQHPDRGGWNTGELFF,TGCGCCAGCAGCCAACACCCGGACAGGGGAGGTTGGAACACCGGGGAGCTGTTTTTT
.,TRBJ2-5,.,TRBV12-3/TRBV12-4,CASRDRTEETQYF,TGTGCCAGCAGGGATAGGACAGAAGAGACCCAGTACTTC
.,TRBJ2-1,.,TRBV2,CASSLGLAGDEQFF,TGTGCCAGCAGTTTAGGACTGGCTGGGGATGAGCAGTTCTTC
.,TRBJ1-3,.,TRBV9,CASSPGVISGNTIYF,TGTGCCAGCAGCCCGGGTGTCATCTCTGGAAACACCATATATTTT
.,TRBJ2-5,.,TRBV4-1,CASSQDNRVLETQYF,TGCGCCAGCAGCCAAGATAACAGGGTGCTAGAGACCCAGTACTTC
once,TRBJ1-1,.,TRBV7-3,CASSFGQIGNTEAFF,TGTGCCAGCAGCTTCGGACAGATCGGGAACACTGAAGCTTTCTTT
.,TRBJ1-6,.,TRBV11-2,CASSPYDRPNSPLHF,TGTGCCAGCAGCCCCTATGACAGGCCGAATTCACCCCTCCACTTT
.,TRBJ1-6,TRBD1,TRBV7-2,CASNRWTGENSPLHF,TGTGCCAGCAACCGTTGGACAGGGGAAAATTCACCCCTCCACTTT
.,TRBJ2-7,.,TRBV7-6,CASSLAQVGGGYEQYF,TGTGCCAGCAGCTTAGCCCAGGTTGGGGGAGGCTACGAGCAGTACTTC
.,TRBJ2-3,TRBD2,TRBV5-1,CASSLLTSGSTDTQYF,TGCGCCAGCAGCCTACTGACTAGCGGGAGCACAGATACGCAGTATTTT
.,TRBJ1-6,.,TRBV6-5,CASSLSRGNSPLHF,TGTGCCAGCAGTTTAAGCAGGGGAAATTCACCCCTCCACTTT
.,TRBJ2-3,.,TRBV6-2/TRBV6-3,CASSYSTGITDTQYF,TGTGCCAGCAGTTACTCCACGGGAATCACAGATACGCAGTATTTT
once,TRBJ1-5,.,TRBV10-3,CAISEEKARSNSNQPQHF,TGTGCCATCAGTGAGGAGAAAGCCCGATCGAATAGCAATCAGCCCCAGCATTTT
once,TRBJ2-2,TRBD1,TRBV5-6,CASSLDGTGFTGELFF,TGTGCCAGCAGCTTGGATGGGACAGGGTTCACCGGGGAGCTGTTTTTT
.,TRBJ2-5,.,TRBV2,CASSDLGEGGQETQYF,TGTGCCAGCAGTGACCTCGGGGAGGGGGGTCAAGAGACCCAGTACTTC
.,TRBJ1-5,.,TRBV28,CASSFLQGGGQPQHF,TGTGCCAGCAGTTTCCTACAGGGTGGCGGTCAGCCCCAGCATTTT
once,TRBJ2-7,TRBD1,TRBV7-2,CASSLAAGQGAPTSYEQYF,TGTGCCAGCAGCTTAGCCGCGGGACAGGGGGCCCCAACCTCCTACGAGCAGTACTTC
.,TRBJ1-1,.,TRBV18,CASSPVLLGHRNEAFF,TGTGCCAGCTCACCAGTATTATTGGGACACCGAAATGAAGCTTTCTTT
.,TRBJ2-2,TRBD2,TRBV3-1/TRBV3-2,CASSNFGTSGRKAGELFF,TGTGCCAGCAGCAACTTTGGGACTAGCGGGAGAAAAGCCGGGGAGCTGTTTTTT
.,TRBJ2-1,.,TRBV20-1,CSARDGEQFF,TGCAGTGCTAGAGACGGTGAGCAGTTCTTC
.,TRBJ1-1,.,TRBV14,CASSQSVNTEAFF,TGTGCCAGCAGCCAATCGGTGAACACTGAAGCTTTCTTT
.,TRBJ1-5,.,TRBV6-6,CASSYAGRNQPQHF,TGTGCCAGCAGTTACGCAGGGCGCAATCAGCCCCAGCATTTT
.,TRBJ2-5,TRBD2,TRBV27,CASSLRGVGNQETQYF,TGTGCCAGCAGTTTACGGGGGGTGGGAAACCAAGAGACCCAGTACTTC
.,TRBJ1-2,TRBD1,TRBV6-6,CASRPDRSTNYGYTF,TGTGCCAGCAGACCGGACAGGTCGACTAACTATGGCTACACCTTC
.,TRBJ1-6,TRBD1,TRBV27,CASKGQGGNSPLHF,TGTGCCAGCAAAGGACAGGGGGGTAATTCACCCCTCCACTTT
medium-sized,TRBJ1-3,TRBD1,TRBV2,CASTGTGGPGNTIYF,TGTGCCAGCACTGGGACAGGGGGCCCTGGAAACACCATATATTTT
.,TRBJ2-7,.,TRBV19,CASKGQLTYEQYF,TGTGCCAGTAAAGGACAGCTCACCTACGAGCAGTACTTC
.,TRBJ2-3,.,TRBV7-2,CASRSGSSTDTQYF,TGTGCCAGCAGGTCGGGAAGTAGCACAGATACGCAGTATTTT
.,TRBJ1-5,TRBD1,TRBV25-1,CASSVGGGNNQPQHF,TGTGCCAGCAGTGTTGGAGGGGGCAACAATCAGCCCCAGCATTTT
.,TRBJ1-5,.,TRBV7-8,CASTGQLNQPQHF,TGTGCCAGCACGGGACAACTCAATCAGCCCCAGCATTTT
.,TRBJ1-6,.,TRBV27,CASSLSARNSPLHF,TGTGCCAGCAGTTTATCGGCGCGGAATTCACCCCTCCACTTT
.,TRBJ1-1,.,TRBV14,CASSQETGNTEAFF,TGTGCCAGCAGCCAGGAAACAGGGAACACTGAAGCTTTCTTT